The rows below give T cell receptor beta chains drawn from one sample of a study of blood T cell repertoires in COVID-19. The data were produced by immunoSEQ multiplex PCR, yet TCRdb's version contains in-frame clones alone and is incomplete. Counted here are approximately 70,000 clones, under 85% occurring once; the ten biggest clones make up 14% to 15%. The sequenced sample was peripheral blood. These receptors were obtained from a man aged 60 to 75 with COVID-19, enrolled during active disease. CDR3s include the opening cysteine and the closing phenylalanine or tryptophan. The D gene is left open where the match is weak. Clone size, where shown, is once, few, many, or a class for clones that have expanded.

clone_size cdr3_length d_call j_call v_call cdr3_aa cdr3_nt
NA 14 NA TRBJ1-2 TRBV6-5 CASSYQGRGYGYTF TGTGCCAGCAGTTACCAGGGGAGGGGCTATGGCTACACCTTC
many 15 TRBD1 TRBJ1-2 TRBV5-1 CASSSGQVPNYGYTF TGCGCCAGCAGCTCCGGACAGGTTCCTAACTATGGCTACACCTTC
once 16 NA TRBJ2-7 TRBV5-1 CASSLGSRDGGYEQYF TGCGCCAGCAGCTTGGGGAGCCGGGACGGGGGCTACGAGCAGTACTTC
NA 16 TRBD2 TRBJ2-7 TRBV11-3 CASSVQGTSGNYEQYF TGTGCCAGCAGCGTACAAGGGACTAGCGGTAACTACGAGCAGTACTTC
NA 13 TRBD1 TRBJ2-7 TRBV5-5 CASGRQGFYEQYF TGTGCCAGCGGGCGACAGGGGTTCTACGAGCAGTACTTC
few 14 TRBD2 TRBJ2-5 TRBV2 CASGGTSGWGPQYF TGTGCCAGCGGGGGGACTAGCGGGTGGGGGCCCCAGTACTTC
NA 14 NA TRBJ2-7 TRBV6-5 CASSSGIGLGEQYF TGTGCCAGCAGTTCCGGGATCGGGCTAGGGGAGCAGTACTTC
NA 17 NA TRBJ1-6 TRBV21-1 CASSNPRERSYNSPLHF TGTGCCAGCAGCAACCCGAGGGAGAGGTCCTATAATTCACCCCTCCACTTT
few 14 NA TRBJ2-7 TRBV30 CALNLDSGTYEQYF TGTGCCTTGAACCTGGACAGTGGGACCTACGAGCAGTACTTC
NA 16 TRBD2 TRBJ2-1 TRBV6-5 CASSYQTQRGPNEQFF TGTGCCAGCAGTTACCAGACCCAGCGGGGGCCTAATGAGCAGTTCTTC
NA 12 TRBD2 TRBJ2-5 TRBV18 CASRTREETQYF TGTGCCAGCAGGACTAGGGAAGAGACCCAGTACTTC
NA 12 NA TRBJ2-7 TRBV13 CASSAQGYEQYF TGTGCCAGCAGCGCACAGGGCTACGAGCAGTACTTC
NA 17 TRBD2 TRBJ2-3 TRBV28 CASSLVATGGSTDTQYF TGTGCCAGCAGTCTCGTAGCGACGGGGGGGAGCACAGATACGCAGTATTTT
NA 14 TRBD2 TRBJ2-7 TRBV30 CAWSTSGLTYEQYF TGTGCCTGGAGTACTAGCGGACTTACCTACGAGCAGTACTTC
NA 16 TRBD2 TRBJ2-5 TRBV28 CASSPTSGVLQETQYF TGTGCCAGCAGCCCTACTAGCGGGGTACTCCAAGAGACCCAGTACTTC
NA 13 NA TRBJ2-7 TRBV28 CATTGSYLYEQYF TGTGCCACCACCGGGTCCTATCTTTACGAGCAGTACTTC
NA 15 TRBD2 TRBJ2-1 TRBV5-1 CASSVGASGYNEQFF TGCGCCAGCAGCGTAGGGGCTAGCGGGTACAATGAGCAGTTCTTC
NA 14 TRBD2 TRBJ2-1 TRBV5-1 CASSLGREDNEQFF TGCGCCAGCAGCTTGGGGCGGGAGGACAATGAGCAGTTCTTC
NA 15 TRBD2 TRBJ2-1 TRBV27 CASRMGLAGNNEQFF TGTGCCAGCAGGATGGGACTAGCGGGTAACAATGAGCAGTTCTTC
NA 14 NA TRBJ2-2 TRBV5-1 CASSTQTGTGELFF TGCGCCAGCAGCACCCAAACAGGGACCGGGGAGCTGTTTTTT
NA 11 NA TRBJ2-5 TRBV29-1 CSVPRGETQYF TGCAGCGTTCCCAGGGGAGAGACCCAGTACTTC
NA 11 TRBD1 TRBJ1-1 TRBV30 CAVYRGSEAFF TGTGCCGTCTACAGGGGCTCTGAAGCTTTCTTT
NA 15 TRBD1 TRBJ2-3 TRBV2 CASLYGTGPSDTQYF TGTGCCAGCCTCTACGGGACAGGGCCGTCAGATACGCAGTATTTT
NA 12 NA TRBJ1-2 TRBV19 CASSNRAGGYTF TGTGCCAGTAGCAACAGGGCCGGGGGCTACACCTTC
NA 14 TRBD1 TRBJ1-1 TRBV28 CASSGNRGEAEAFF TGTGCCAGCAGTGGAAACAGGGGTGAGGCTGAAGCTTTCTTT
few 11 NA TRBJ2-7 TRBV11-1 CASSLGDEQYF TGTGCCAGCAGCTTAGGAGACGAGCAGTACTTC
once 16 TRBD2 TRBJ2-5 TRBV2 CASSVEPGLGGETQYF TGTGCCAGCAGTGTAGAACCGGGACTAGGGGGTGAGACCCAGTACTTC
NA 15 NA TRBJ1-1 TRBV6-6 CASSYSEGRNTEAFF TGTGCCAGCAGTTACTCGGAGGGGAGGAACACTGAAGCTTTCTTT
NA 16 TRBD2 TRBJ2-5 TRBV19 CASSGTSGEFWETQYF TGTGCCAGTAGCGGGACTAGCGGGGAATTCTGGGAGACCCAGTACTTC
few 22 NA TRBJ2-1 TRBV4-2 CASSHRSGREAVGSDFYNEQFF TGTGCCAGCAGCCACCGATCCGGGAGAGAGGCCGTTGGGTCAGATTTCTACAATGAGCAGTTCTTC
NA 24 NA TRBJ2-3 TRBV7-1 CASSSRAGTGAGTSATGGPDTQYF TGTGCCAGCAGCTCTAGAGCCGGGACAGGGGCCGGGACTAGCGCCACGGGGGGACCAGATACGCAGTATTTT
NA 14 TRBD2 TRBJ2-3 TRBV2 CASRGAGGADTQYF TGTGCCAGCCGAGGTGCGGGGGGTGCGGATACGCAGTATTTT
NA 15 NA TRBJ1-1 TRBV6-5 CASSYGLGHDTEAFF TGTGCCAGCAGTTACGGTCTCGGACATGACACTGAAGCTTTCTTT